One and the same sample provided the 14 T cell receptor beta chains below, sequenced in a study of memory CD4+ T cells and cytomegalovirus serostatus. Assay used: immunoSEQ multiplex PCR; TCRdb lists only in-frame clones, some missing. The top ten clones hold about 6% of a sample with approximately 41,000 clones, about 82% of them seen once. The sort gate was single viable CD3+CD4+CD8-CD45RO+ cells for memory CD4+ T cells. The sequenced sample consisted of memory CD4+ T cells from blood. The receptor set was obtained from an adult in good health and CMV-seronegative.

V usage is TRBV21-1 and J usage is TRBJ2-2; no DNA check was done on the table's D call, TRBD2. TRBV21-1 has pseudogene status. CDR3 length equals 19 residues. For the CDR3, the DNA is TGTGCCAGCAGCAGGGACCGGACTAGCAAGAAAGGGTGCACCGGGGAGCTGTTTTTT. Its translation is CASSRDRTSKKGCTGELFF.

V gene TRBV19 combines with J gene TRBJ1-5; D gene ambiguous. The CDR3 loop spans 14 amino acids. V lost 4 bases and J lost 5, with 12 bases in between. Per germline, CDR1 LNHDA and CDR2 SQIVND (reference sequence). The CDR3 sequence is CASSNRIDDQPQHF. As DNA, the CDR3 is TGTGCCAGTAGTAACCGCATCGACGATCAGCCCCAGCATTTT.

The chain couples TRBV6-5 to TRBJ2-7, with D perhaps matching TRBD2 (6 bases). The ends were cut back, 4 bases at V and 3 bases at J, with 10 bases in the middle. Per the germline V gene, CDR1 is MNHEY and CDR2 is SVGAGI. This CDR3 is 13 amino acids long. The CDR3 bases are TGTGCCAGCAGTTGGGGGGAGCTCTACGAGCAGTACTTC. Protein sequence: CASSWGELYEQYF.

This chain connects TRBV9 to TRBJ1-3; D gene ambiguous. This CDR3 spans 14 amino acids. Trimming stripped 2 bases from V and 0 bases from J, with 6 bases between. Germline loops: CDR1 SGDLS, CDR2 YYNGEE. Written as DNA, the CDR3 is TGTGCCAGCAGCGTCGGGATCTCTGGAAACACCATATATTTT. Protein sequence: CASSVGISGNTIYF.

CDR3 sequence: CASSSQMNTEAFF. CDR3 bases: TGCGCCAGCAGCTCACAAATGAACACTGAAGCTTTCTTT. The chain is built from TRBV5-1 and TRBJ1-1; D ambiguous. Trimming pared 3 bases from V and 0 bases from J, leaving 6 bases between. CDR1 is SGHRS and CDR2 is YFSETQ in the germline V gene. The CDR3 covers 13 residues.

On this clone: The junction departs from germline at one end; a sequencing error may be responsible. The V call is TRBV6-6, the J call TRBJ1-1; perhaps TRBD1 as D (5 bases). In germline, CDR1 is MNHNY, CDR2 SVGAGI (reference sequence). The CDR3 is made up of 12 amino acids. CDR3 loop: CACRAVGTEAFF. The CDR3 DNA follows: TGTGCCTGCAGGGCGGTCGGCACTGAAGCTTTCTTT.

This clone appeared once. The chain combines TRBV9 with TRBJ2-5; a weak D match, TRBD2 (5 bases). Trimming pared 3 bases from V and 0 bases from J, leaving 9 bases between. Germline CDR1 is SGDLS and CDR2 is YYNGEE. The CDR3 runs to 14 residues. DNA of the CDR3: TGTGCCAGCAGCGCCGGACTTAACCAAGAGACCCAGTACTTC. Encoded protein: CASSAGLNQETQYF.

The chain joins TRBV7-6 to TRBJ1-5; no definite D call. Germline V gene sequence: CDR1 SGHVS, CDR2 FNYEAQ. The CDR3 covers 13 residues. Trimming cost V 5 bases and J 0 bases, with 5 bases left between them. The DNA for the CDR3 is TGTGCCAGCAGCCCCAATAGCAATCAGCCCCAGCATTTT. It is translated as CASSPNSNQPQHF.

This clone was detected only a few times. CDR3 coding DNA: TGTGCCAGTAGTCGACCTGTAGCGGGAGGGCCCAACACCGGGGAGCTGTTTTTT. Protein: CASSRPVAGGPNTGELFF. This chain links TRBV19 with TRBJ2-2, with 11 bases fitting TRBD2. Germline V gene data show CDR1 as LNHDA and CDR2 as SQIVND (reference sequence). The CDR3 has 18 residues. The trim removed 5 bases at V and 2 bases at J, leaving 10 bases unmatched.

This clone was detected a few times. The rearrangement links TRBV7-2 to TRBJ2-3, with 14 nucleotides matching TRBD2. V trimming: 3 bases; J trimming: 7 bases; junction bases outside the gene matches: 9. CDR1 and CDR2 (germline): SGHTA, FQGNSA. The CDR3 contains 17 residues. The CDR3 loop reads CASSLTSGRASGNTQYF. The CDR3 coding sequence is TGTGCCAGCAGCTTGACTAGCGGGAGGGCCTCAGGAAATACGCAGTATTTT.

DNA for the CDR3: TGTGCCAGCTTAGCGCATTCGGATACGCAGTATTTT. Translating it yields CASLAHSDTQYF. V usage is TRBV28 and J usage is TRBJ2-3, with D perhaps TRBD2 (5 bases). V lost 8 bases and J 6 bases, leaving 12 bases between the germline ends. Germline assignment: CDR1 MDHEN and CDR2 SYDVKM. There are 12 residues in the CDR3. Filled out from reference TRBV28 and TRBJ2-3, the complete variable domain reads DVKVTQSSRYLVKRTGEKVFLECVQDMDHENMFWYRQDPGLGLRLIYFSYDVKMKEKGDIPEGYSVSREKKERFSLILESASTNQTSMYLCASLAHSDTQYFGPGTRLTVL.

The CDR3 DNA sequence: TGTGCCAGCAGTGGGTCGTTGGCTATGGCTGGAGAGACCCAGTACTTC. Translating gives CASSGSLAMAGETQYF. J is TRBJ2-5 and V is TRBV2, with D uncertain. V lost 4 bases, J lost 4 bases, and 19 bases lay in between. There are 16 residues in the CDR3. Germline lookup yields CDR1 SNHLY and CDR2 FYNNEI.

J is TRBJ2-5 and V is TRBV2, with 7 bases that match TRBD2. The V segment lost 5 bases and the J segment 5 bases; nucleotides outside the gene matches: 5. The CDR3 runs to 13 residues. CDR1 SNHLY and CDR2 FYNNEI come from the germline V gene. Here the CDR3 reads CASSRGVGETQYF. Written as DNA, the CDR3 is TGTGCCAGCAGTCGGGGGGTTGGGGAGACCCAGTACTTC. The full variable domain, its missing parts supplied by reference TRBV2 and TRBJ2-5, is EPEVTQTPSHQVTQMGQEVILRCVPISNHLYFYWYRQILGQKVEFLVSFYNNEISEKSEIFDDQFSVERPDGSNFTLKIRSTKLEDSAMYFCASSRGVGETQYFGPGTRLLVL.

The rearrangement links TRBV5-1 to TRBJ2-5, with D perhaps matching TRBD2 (6 bases). The germline gives CDR1 SGHRS, CDR2 YFSETQ. The CDR3 sequence is 14 residues long. Trimming took off 0 bases at V and 3 bases at J, with 9 bases between the two ends. The CDR3, as DNA: TGCGCCAGCAGCTTGGCGCCTAGCGAAGAGACCCAGTACTTC. As protein: CASSLAPSEETQYF.